This TCR beta chain was obtained from a study of blood T cell repertoires in COVID-19. In the study overall: COVID-19 samples, acute and convalescent, were from the United States, Italy and Spain. T cells, B-cell-depleted T cells, or PBMCs provided the cDNA or gDNA that served as material.

Germline V lookup: CDR1 SGHRS, CDR2 YFSETQ. The CDR3 totals 14 residues. Unmatched junction bases numbered 11, after V lost 1 base and J lost 14 bases. Original processing notes: The authors estimated nucleated cell counts from reference gene primer amplification. The repertoire was sequenced with immunoSEQ multiplex PCR; TCRdb's copy has only in-frame clones and lacks some. That table gives V, J and clone size, and the DNA gave D and trimming. The sample lists about 280,000 clones, 70% to 90% seen once, with roughly 4.6% in the top ten. The clonotype was recovered from a man aged 45-60 years with active or convalescent COVID-19. Sequencing input: peripheral blood. The J gene is TRBJ2-3, the V gene TRBV5-1, with 9 bases matching TRBD1. CDR3 residues: CASSLYTGDRVWYF. The CDR3 bases are TGCGCCAGCAGCTTGTATACCGGGGACAGGGTGTGGTATTTT.